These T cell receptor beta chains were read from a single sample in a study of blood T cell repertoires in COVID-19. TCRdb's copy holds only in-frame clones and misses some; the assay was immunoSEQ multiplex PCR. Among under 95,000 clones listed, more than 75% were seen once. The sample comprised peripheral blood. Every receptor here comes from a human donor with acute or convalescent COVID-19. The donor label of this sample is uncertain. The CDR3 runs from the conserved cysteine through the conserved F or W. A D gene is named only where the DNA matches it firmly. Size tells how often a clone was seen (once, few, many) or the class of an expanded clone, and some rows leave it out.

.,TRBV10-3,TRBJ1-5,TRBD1,TGTGCCACCCGACAGGGGGTAGGGCCCCAGCATTTT,CATRQGVGPQHF
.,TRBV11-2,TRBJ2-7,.,TGTGCCAGCAGCTTGTCCGCAGGGATAAGGTACGAGCAGTACTTC,CASSLSAGIRYEQYF
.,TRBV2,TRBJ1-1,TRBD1,TGTGCCAGCGGAAGGGACAGGAACACTGAAGCTTTCTTT,CASGRDRNTEAFF
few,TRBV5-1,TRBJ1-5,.,TGCGCCAGCAGCTTGGGTCAGGGCAATAGCAATCAGCCCCAGCATTTT,CASSLGQGNSNQPQHF
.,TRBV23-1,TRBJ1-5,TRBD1,TGCGCCAGCAGTCAATCGTTGGACAGGCCCCACCGCCGCAATCAGCCCCAGCATTTT,CASSQSLDRPHRRNQPQHF
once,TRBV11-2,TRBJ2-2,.,TGTGCCAGCAGGTTCACGAACACCGGGGAGCTGTTTTTT,CASRFTNTGELFF
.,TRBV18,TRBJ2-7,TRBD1,TGTGCCAGCTCACCGACAGGGGGGGAGACCTACGAGCAGTACTTC,CASSPTGGETYEQYF
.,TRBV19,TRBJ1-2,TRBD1,TGTGCCAGTAGTGTTACAGGGGACTATGGCTACACCTTC,CASSVTGDYGYTF
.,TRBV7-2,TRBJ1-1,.,TGTGCCAGCAGCTTACGAAGGGGGGGACGCACTGAAGCTTTCTTT,CASSLRRGGRTEAFF
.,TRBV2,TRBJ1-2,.,TGTGCCAGCGGCCCGTGGGGGCCTAACTATGGCTACACCTTC,CASGPWGPNYGYTF